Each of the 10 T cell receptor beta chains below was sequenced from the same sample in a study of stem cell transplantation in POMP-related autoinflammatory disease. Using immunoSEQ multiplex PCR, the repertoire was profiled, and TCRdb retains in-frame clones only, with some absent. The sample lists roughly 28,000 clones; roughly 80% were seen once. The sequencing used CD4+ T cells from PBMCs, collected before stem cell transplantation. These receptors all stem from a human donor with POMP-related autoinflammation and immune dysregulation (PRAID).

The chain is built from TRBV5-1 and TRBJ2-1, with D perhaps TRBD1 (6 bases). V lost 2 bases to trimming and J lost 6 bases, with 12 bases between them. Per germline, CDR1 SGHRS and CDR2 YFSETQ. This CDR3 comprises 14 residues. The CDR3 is CASSFPDSTNEQFF. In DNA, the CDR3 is TGCGCCAGCAGCTTCCCGGACAGCACCAATGAGCAGTTCTTC. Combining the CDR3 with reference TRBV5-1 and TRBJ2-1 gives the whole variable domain KAGVTQTPRYLIKTRGQQVTLSCSPISGHRSVSWYQQTPGQGLQFLFEYFSETQRNKGNFPGRFSGRQFSNSRSEMNVSTLELGDSALYLCASSFPDSTNEQFFGPGTRLTVL.

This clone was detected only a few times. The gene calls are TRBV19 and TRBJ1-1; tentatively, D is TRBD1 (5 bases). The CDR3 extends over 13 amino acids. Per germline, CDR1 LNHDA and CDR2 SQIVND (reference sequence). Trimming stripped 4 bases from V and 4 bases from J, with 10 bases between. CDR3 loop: CASSSGDVTEAFF. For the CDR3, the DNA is TGTGCCAGTAGTAGCGGGGACGTCACTGAAGCTTTCTTT.

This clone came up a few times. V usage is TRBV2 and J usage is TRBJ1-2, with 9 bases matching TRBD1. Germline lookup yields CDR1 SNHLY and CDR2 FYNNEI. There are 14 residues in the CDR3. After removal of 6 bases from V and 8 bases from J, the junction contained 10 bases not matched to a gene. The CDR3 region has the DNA TGTGCCAGCAGACCTACAGGGGGCGTTTACGGCTACACCTTC. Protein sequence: CASRPTGGVYGYTF.

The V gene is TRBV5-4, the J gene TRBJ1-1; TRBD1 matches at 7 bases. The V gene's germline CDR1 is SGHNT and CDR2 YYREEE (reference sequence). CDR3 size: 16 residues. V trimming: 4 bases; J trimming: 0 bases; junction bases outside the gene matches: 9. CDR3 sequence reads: CASSLHSGQLNTEAFF. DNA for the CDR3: TGTGCCAGCAGCCTGCATTCGGGACAGTTGAACACTGAAGCTTTCTTT.

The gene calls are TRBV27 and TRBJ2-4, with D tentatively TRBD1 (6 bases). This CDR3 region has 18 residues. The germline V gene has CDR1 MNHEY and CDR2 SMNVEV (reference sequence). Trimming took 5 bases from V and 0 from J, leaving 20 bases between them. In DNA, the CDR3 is TGTGCCAGCAGTCCCTCCCAACAGGGCCAGCTAGCCAAAAACATTCAGTACTTC. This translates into CASSPSQQGQLAKNIQYF.

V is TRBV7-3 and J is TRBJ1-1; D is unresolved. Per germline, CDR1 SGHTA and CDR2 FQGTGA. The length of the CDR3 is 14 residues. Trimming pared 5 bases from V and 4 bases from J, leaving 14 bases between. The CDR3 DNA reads TGTGCCAGCAGCCTCAAAGGGAGTCGCACTGAAGCTTTCTTT. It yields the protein CASSLKGSRTEAFF.

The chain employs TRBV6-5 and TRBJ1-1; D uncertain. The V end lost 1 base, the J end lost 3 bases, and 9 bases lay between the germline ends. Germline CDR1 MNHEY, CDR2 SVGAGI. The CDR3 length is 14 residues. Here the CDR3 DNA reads TGTGCCAGCAGTTACTTGGCGCCGGACACTGAAGCTTTCTTT. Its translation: CASSYLAPDTEAFF.

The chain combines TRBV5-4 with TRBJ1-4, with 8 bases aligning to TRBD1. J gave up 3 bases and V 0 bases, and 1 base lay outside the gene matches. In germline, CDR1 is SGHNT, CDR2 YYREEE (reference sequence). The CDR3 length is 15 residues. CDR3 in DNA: TGTGCCAGCAGCTTGGAGGGACAGGCTAATGAAAAACTGTTTTTT. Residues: CASSLEGQANEKLFF.

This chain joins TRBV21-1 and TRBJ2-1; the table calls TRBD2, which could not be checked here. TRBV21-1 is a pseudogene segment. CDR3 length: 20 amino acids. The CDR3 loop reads CASSKALWGLAESTDNEQFF. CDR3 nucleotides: TGTGCCAGCAGCAAAGCGCTTTGGGGACTAGCGGAGAGTACAGACAATGAGCAGTTCTTC.

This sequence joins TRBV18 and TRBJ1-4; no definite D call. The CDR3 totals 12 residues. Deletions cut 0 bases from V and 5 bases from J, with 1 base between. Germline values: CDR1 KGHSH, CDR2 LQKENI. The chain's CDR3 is CASSPPNEKLFF. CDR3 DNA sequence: TGTGCCAGCTCACCACCGAATGAAAAACTGTTTTTT.